This entry concerns a single T cell receptor (beta chain). Its specificity is not known. Produced via immunoSEQ multiplex PCR; TCRdb's table is partial and in-frame only. The repertoire includes 66,000 or so clones, 70% to 75% of them detected once, and 9% to 10% sits in the top ten. The V and J ends lost 1 base and 1 base respectively, with 19 bases between them. Germline values: CDR1 SGHDT, CDR2 YYEEEE. The CDR3 has 18 residues. After autologous stem cell transplantation all patients relapsed, and prior brentuximab vedotin exposure differed between cohorts. The data derive from a study of PD-1 blockade in classical Hodgkin lymphoma. Findings of the study overall: Baseline TCR diversity was reportedly lower in newly diagnosed patients than healthy donors. The origin of the repertoire differences remains undefined, with disease activity or prior therapy as possible causes. Nivolumab initiated under 1 year post-ASCT led to patient exclusion. Newly diagnosed patients and complete responders had comparable diversity at baseline.

This sequence was found in a human donor with classical Hodgkin lymphoma. V is TRBV5-6 and J is TRBJ2-3, with D perhaps TRBD1 or TRBD2 (5 bases each). The source was peripheral blood mononuclear cells (PBMCs), collected before the second cycle of nivolumab. This CDR3 is CASSLSQGRRLRTDTQYF. CDR3 in DNA: TGTGCCAGCAGCTTGTCGCAGGGACGGCGGTTACGCACAGATACGCAGTATTTT.